This TCR beta chain came from a study of blood T cell repertoires in COVID-19. About the study: Collection of acute and convalescent COVID-19 samples took place in the United States, Italy and Spain. In each case, the material was cDNA or gDNA derived from T cells, B-cell-depleted T cells, or PBMCs.

Per the original data handling: Estimates of nucleated cell counts were drawn from the amplification of reference gene primers. The data were produced by immunoSEQ multiplex PCR, yet TCRdb's version contains in-frame clones alone and is incomplete. For V, J and clone size, that table is used; D and trimming come from the DNA. The profile shows around 12,000 clones, approximately 85% of them singletons. This CDR3 comprises 15 residues. Germline CDR1 reads KGHSH; CDR2 reads LQKENI. V shed 3 bases and J shed 1 base, with 12 bases lying between them. This receptor was identified in a human donor in a cohort sampled during active COVID-19. The rearrangement links TRBV18 to TRBJ1-2, with no clear D. The sample was peripheral blood. The CDR3 loop reads CASSPSWRDNYGYTF. The CDR3 DNA reads as TGTGCCAGCTCACCCTCATGGAGGGATAACTATGGCTACACCTTC.